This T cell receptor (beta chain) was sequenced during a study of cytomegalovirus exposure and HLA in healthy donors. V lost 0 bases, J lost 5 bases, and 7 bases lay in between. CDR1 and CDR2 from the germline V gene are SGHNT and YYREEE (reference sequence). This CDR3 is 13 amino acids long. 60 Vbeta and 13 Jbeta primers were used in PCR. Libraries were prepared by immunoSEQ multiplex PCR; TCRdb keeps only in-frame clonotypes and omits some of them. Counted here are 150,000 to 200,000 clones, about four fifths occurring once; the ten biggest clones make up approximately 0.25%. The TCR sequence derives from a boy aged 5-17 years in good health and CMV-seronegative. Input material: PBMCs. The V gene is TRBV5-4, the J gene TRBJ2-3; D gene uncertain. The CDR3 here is CASSLDRKDTQYF. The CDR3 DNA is TGTGCCAGCAGCTTGGACAGAAAAGATACGCAGTATTTT.